This T cell receptor (beta chain) was sequenced in a study of T-cell reconstitution after alpha-beta-depleted transplantation in children. General study points: Approximately two months post-transplant, alpha-beta T cells reportedly originated from several hundred expanded graft clones. T-cell numbers and diversity, one year after transplant, stemmed largely from T cells that were newly produced. There were some patients whose high TCRbeta diversity at day 60 came from surviving recipient T cells and thymic progenitors.

In its sample, this clonotype was seen once. What it binds is not known. A TCRbeta library incorporating unique molecular identifiers was prepared. TCRdb called the PCR reads again in MiXCR, with one record for every CDR3 protein. This table has hundreds of thousands of distinct CDR3 sequences, under 15% appearing once. Trimming removed 4 bases at V and 4 bases at J, with 19 bases between. This CDR3 has 16 amino acids. CDR1 and CDR2 (germline): SGHAT, FQNNGV. The clonotype was recovered from a girl aged 2 to 10 with congenital amegakaryocytic thrombocytopenia, due to receive a stem cell transplant. V gene TRBV11-2 combines with J gene TRBJ1-1; tentative D call: TRBD1 (6 bases). The specimen was PBMCs, collected before TCRalphabeta/CD19-depleted stem cell transplant. CDR3 residues: CASSSTRGQGSTEAFF. The CDR3 DNA sequence: TGTGCCAGCAGCTCGACACGAGGGCAGGGGAGCACTGAAGCTTTCTTT.